The rows below give T cell receptor beta chains drawn from one sample of a study of cytomegalovirus exposure and HLA in healthy donors. TCRdb's table, derived via immunoSEQ multiplex PCR, lists solely in-frame clones and lacks some. The sample shows about 150,000 clones, 60% to 85% of them seen only once. Sequencing input: PBMCs. Receptor source: a man aged 40-49 years in good health and CMV-seropositive. Each CDR3 is given with its conserved first and last residue. A D gene is named only where the DNA matches it firmly. Where a row states a size, it is once, few, many or the class of an expanded clone; other rows omit it.

TRBV5-1	few	16	NA	TRBJ1-2	CASSLDPTVLVYGYTF	TGCGCCAGCAGCTTGGACCCGACAGTCTTAGTCTATGGCTACACCTTC
TRBV6-6	NA	16	TRBD1	TRBJ1-4	CASSYGAGQTNEKLFF	TGTGCCAGCAGTTACGGGGCGGGACAGACTAATGAAAAACTGTTTTTT
TRBV7-3	NA	15	NA	TRBJ2-1	CASSPRAFSYNEQFF	TGTGCCAGCAGCCCACGCGCCTTCTCCTACAATGAGCAGTTCTTC
TRBV10-2	few	14	NA	TRBJ2-2	CASSGRGYGGELFF	TGCGCCAGCAGTGGGAGGGGTTACGGCGGGGAGCTGTTTTTT
TRBV18	NA	19	TRBD1	TRBJ2-6	CASSFFQGAFLSGANVLTF	TGTGCCAGCTCATTTTTCCAGGGGGCTTTTCTCTCTGGGGCCAACGTCCTGACTTTC
TRBV10-1	NA	16	TRBD2	TRBJ2-7	CASSEGLAGGPYEQYF	TGCGCCAGCAGTGAAGGCCTAGCGGGAGGGCCCTACGAGCAGTACTTC
TRBV4-3	few	14	TRBD1	TRBJ1-2	CASSQADRDYGYTF	TGCGCCAGCAGCCAAGCGGACAGGGACTATGGCTACACCTTC
TRBV1	NA	22	NA	TRBJ2-6	CTSSQDIGPWASGSSGANVLTF	NA
TRBV9	few	16	NA	TRBJ2-5	CASSVGATFYQETQYF	TGTGCCAGCAGCGTAGGCGCTACCTTCTACCAAGAGACCCAGTACTTC
TRBV2	few	15	TRBD1	TRBJ1-5	CASSAPGQSNQPQHF	TGTGCCAGCAGCGCACCGGGACAGTCTAATCAGCCCCAGCATTTT
TRBV14	NA	15	NA	TRBJ2-3	CASSQASVRTDTQYF	TGTGCCAGCAGCCAAGCTAGCGTTCGCACAGATACGCAGTATTTT
TRBV28	NA	16	NA	TRBJ1-2	CASSLTPPRGDYGYTF	TGTGCCAGCAGTTTGACCCCCCCTCGGGGGGACTATGGCTACACCTTC
TRBV6-4	NA	14	NA	TRBJ1-4	CASREQPTNEKLFF	TGTGCCAGCAGAGAACAGCCAACTAATGAAAAACTGTTTTTT
TRBV30	few	12	NA	TRBJ2-3	CAFSSGSDTQYF	TGTGCCTTCAGTTCGGGGTCAGATACGCAGTATTTT
TRBV5-4	few	15	TRBD2	TRBJ2-7	CASSPLAGGPYEQYF	TGTGCCAGCAGCCCACTAGCGGGAGGGCCTTACGAGCAGTACTTC
TRBV28	NA	16	TRBD1	TRBJ2-5	CASSRAGTGKQETQYF	TGTGCCAGCAGTAGAGCCGGGACAGGGAAACAAGAGACCCAGTACTTC
TRBV19	few	15	TRBD1	TRBJ2-5	CASRRTGGAWETQYF	TGTGCCAGTAGACGGACAGGGGGCGCGTGGGAGACCCAGTACTTC
TRBV7-9	NA	12	NA	TRBJ1-1	CASSLDAVEAFF	TGTGCCAGCAGCTTAGATGCGGTTGAAGCTTTCTTT
TRBV4-3	few	16	TRBD1	TRBJ2-7	CASSQDWTGASYEQYF	TGCGCCAGCAGCCAAGATTGGACAGGAGCCTCCTACGAGCAGTACTTC
TRBV5-4	NA	14	NA	TRBJ2-7	CASSLPRSTSEQYF	TGTGCCAGCAGCTTGCCCCGATCAACCAGCGAGCAGTACTTC
TRBV6-1	NA	14	TRBD1	TRBJ1-2	CASSTQQGVDGYTF	TGTGCCAGCAGTACACAACAGGGGGTTGATGGCTACACCTTC
TRBV19	NA	14	TRBD2	TRBJ2-5	CASSIALAVETQYF	TGTGCCAGTAGTATTGCACTAGCGGTGGAGACCCAGTACTTC
TRBV4-2	once	14	NA	TRBJ2-5	CASSQATAQETQYF	TGTGCCAGCAGCCAAGCGACAGCCCAAGAGACCCAGTACTTC
TRBV9	once	14	TRBD2	TRBJ2-5	CASSVGGSTETQYF	TGTGCCAGCAGCGTCGGCGGGAGTACCGAGACCCAGTACTTC
TRBV7-8	few	15	NA	TRBJ2-7	CASSSYGGDAYEQYF	TGTGCCAGCAGCTCCTACGGCGGGGACGCCTACGAGCAGTACTTC
TRBV5-8	NA	13	NA	TRBJ2-5	CASSPTRVGEQYF	TGTGCCAGCAGCCCCACAAGAGTCGGAGAGCAGTACTTC
TRBV7-2	NA	14	NA	TRBJ2-1	CATRDFRSYNEQFF	TGTGCCACCCGGGACTTTAGATCCTACAATGAGCAGTTCTTC
TRBV5-6	NA	14	NA	TRBJ2-5	CASSLVSAEVTQYF	TGTGCCAGCAGCTTGGTCAGCGCCGAAGTGACCCAGTACTTC
TRBV5-1	NA	16	NA	TRBJ1-1	CASSSGHSSMNTEAFF	TGCGCCAGCAGCTCGGGACACTCGAGCATGAACACTGAAGCTTTCTTT
TRBV28	NA	15	NA	TRBJ1-2	CATTSFGGAGYGYTF	TGTGCCACCACCAGCTTCGGAGGGGCAGGCTATGGCTACACCTTC
TRBV4-3	NA	17	TRBD1	TRBJ1-4	CASSQAVPGQGAEKLFF	TGCGCCAGCAGCCAAGCGGTTCCGGGACAGGGGGCCGAAAAACTGTTTTTT
TRBV15	NA	16	TRBD2	TRBJ2-7	CATSRGVRGEAYEQYF	TGTGCCACCAGCAGAGGGGTACGGGGGGAAGCCTACGAGCAGTACTTC
TRBV12-5	NA	13	NA	TRBJ1-5	CASGLNRDQPQHF	TGTGCTAGTGGCTTGAACAGGGATCAGCCCCAGCATTTT
TRBV5-6	NA	17	TRBD1	TRBJ2-6	CASSLRQGIYRANVLTF	TGTGCCAGCAGCTTGAGACAGGGAATCTACAGGGCCAACGTCCTGACTTTC
TRBV5-1	NA	14	TRBD2	TRBJ2-1	CASSLTAGANEQFF	TGCGCCAGCAGCTTGACAGCGGGAGCGAATGAGCAGTTCTTC
TRBV5-1	NA	13	NA	TRBJ2-7	CASSWASSYEQYF	TGCGCCAGCAGTTGGGCCTCATCCTACGAGCAGTACTTC
TRBV6-5	NA	13	NA	TRBJ1-1	CASSFGEYTEAFF	TGTGCCAGCAGTTTCGGGGAGTACACTGAAGCTTTCTTT